A selection of T cell receptor beta chains follows, all from one sample in a study of cytomegalovirus exposure and HLA in healthy donors. Clones were read by immunoSEQ multiplex PCR, and TCRdb kept only the in-frame ones, dropping some. This table has some 150,000 clones, about 80% appearing once. Sequenced input: PBMCs. The receptors here all came from a middle-aged man in good health and CMV-seronegative. CDR3s include the opening cysteine and the closing phenylalanine or tryptophan. The D gene is left open where the match is weak. Not every row has a clone size; where given, it reads once, few, many or a size class.

abundance: .; j_gene: TRBJ1-4; v_gene: TRBV10-3; d_gene: .; CDR3nt: TGTGCCATCAGTCGGGGGGGCGCGTCTAATTCGGAAAAACTGTTTTTT; CDR3aa: CAISRGGASNSEKLFF
abundance: .; j_gene: TRBJ1-2; v_gene: TRBV5-6; d_gene: .; CDR3nt: TGTGCCAGCAGCTTAATTAGTCCCGCGACTAACTATGGCTACACCTTC; CDR3aa: CASSLISPATNYGYTF
abundance: .; j_gene: TRBJ2-1; v_gene: TRBV5-1; d_gene: .; CDR3nt: TGCGCCAGCTCTGAATTGGAGGGCCTTATAAATGAGCAGTTCTTC; CDR3aa: CASSELEGLINEQFF
abundance: .; j_gene: TRBJ2-7; v_gene: TRBV7-8; d_gene: TRBD2; CDR3nt: TGTGCCAGCAGCTTAGAGGGGACTAGCGCTACCTACGAGCAGTACTTC; CDR3aa: CASSLEGTSATYEQYF
abundance: .; j_gene: TRBJ2-7; v_gene: TRBV7-9; d_gene: .; CDR3nt: TGTGCCAGCAGCTGGGCAGGGTCCTACGAGCAGTACTTC; CDR3aa: CASSWAGSYEQYF
abundance: .; j_gene: TRBJ1-4; v_gene: TRBV15; d_gene: .; CDR3nt: TGTGCCACCAGCAGAGATGCTCGGTCGAATGAAAAACTGTTTTTT; CDR3aa: CATSRDARSNEKLFF
abundance: .; j_gene: TRBJ1-6; v_gene: TRBV5-1; d_gene: TRBD1; CDR3nt: TGCGCCAGCAGCCGCGGCGACAGGGGACCTAATTCACCCCTCCACTTT; CDR3aa: CASSRGDRGPNSPLHF
abundance: .; j_gene: TRBJ1-1; v_gene: TRBV7-2; d_gene: TRBD1; CDR3nt: TGTGCCAGCAGCTTAACAGGGGGGGGCACTGAAGCTTTCTTT; CDR3aa: CASSLTGGGTEAFF
abundance: .; j_gene: TRBJ2-7; v_gene: TRBV28; d_gene: TRBD2; CDR3nt: TGTGCCAGCAGTTCAGAAACGGCTAGCGGGCTCTACGAGCAGTACTTC; CDR3aa: CASSSETASGLYEQYF
abundance: .; j_gene: TRBJ2-3; v_gene: TRBV4-1; d_gene: TRBD2; CDR3nt: TGCGCCAGCAGCCAAGATCACCAGGCAGGGCCAAGCGCGGGGGCAGATACGCAGTATTTT; CDR3aa: CASSQDHQAGPSAGADTQYF
abundance: few; j_gene: TRBJ2-3; v_gene: TRBV29-1; d_gene: .; CDR3nt: TGCAGCGTTGAAGGGCCACGTCGCACAGATACGCAGTATTTT; CDR3aa: CSVEGPRRTDTQYF
abundance: .; j_gene: TRBJ1-3; v_gene: TRBV4-2; d_gene: TRBD1; CDR3nt: TGTGCCAGCAGCCAAGATACGCTGAGGACAGGCCGGGGAAACACCATATATTTT; CDR3aa: CASSQDTLRTGRGNTIYF
abundance: .; j_gene: TRBJ2-1; v_gene: TRBV5-4; d_gene: TRBD2; CDR3nt: TGTGCCAGCGAGGCCCTAGCGGGAGGTCGGAGTGAGCAGTTCTTC; CDR3aa: CASEALAGGRSEQFF
abundance: .; j_gene: TRBJ1-5; v_gene: TRBV18; d_gene: .; CDR3nt: TGTGCCAGCTCAACAGGGATTCGAGATCAGCCCCAGCATTTT; CDR3aa: CASSTGIRDQPQHF
abundance: .; j_gene: TRBJ2-7; v_gene: TRBV28; d_gene: TRBD2; CDR3nt: TGTGCCAGCAAGGAGGGAGGTAGTGGGGGGGCCTACGAGCAGTACTTC; CDR3aa: CASKEGGSGGAYEQYF
abundance: few; j_gene: TRBJ2-1; v_gene: TRBV29-1; d_gene: TRBD2; CDR3nt: TGCAGCGAGGGACTAGCGGGCTTTAATGAGCAGTTCTTC; CDR3aa: CSEGLAGFNEQFF
abundance: .; j_gene: TRBJ2-2; v_gene: TRBV28; d_gene: .; CDR3nt: TGTGCCATCGGGCGCAGGGACACCGGGGAGCTGTTTTTT; CDR3aa: CAIGRRDTGELFF
abundance: .; j_gene: TRBJ1-6; v_gene: TRBV10-3; d_gene: TRBD1; CDR3nt: TGTGCCATCAAAATGGGAACAGGGGGAGTTTATTCACCCCTCCACTTT; CDR3aa: CAIKMGTGGVYSPLHF
abundance: .; j_gene: TRBJ1-1; v_gene: TRBV27; d_gene: TRBD1; CDR3nt: TGTGCCAGCAGTTTAGACAGGGCCACTGAAGCTTTCTTT; CDR3aa: CASSLDRATEAFF
abundance: .; j_gene: TRBJ2-3; v_gene: TRBV19; d_gene: .; CDR3nt: TGTGCCAGTAGCGCCGGAGGGGCAGATACGCAGTATTTT; CDR3aa: CASSAGGADTQYF
abundance: .; j_gene: TRBJ1-2; v_gene: TRBV6-6; d_gene: .; CDR3nt: TGTGCCAGCAGTTACGACAGAGCGAACTATGGCTACACCTTC; CDR3aa: CASSYDRANYGYTF
abundance: .; j_gene: TRBJ2-7; v_gene: TRBV5-5; d_gene: .; CDR3nt: TGTGCCAGCAGCTTGTCGATGATGACAGGCTACGAGCAGTACTTC; CDR3aa: CASSLSMMTGYEQYF
abundance: .; j_gene: TRBJ1-5; v_gene: TRBV6-1; d_gene: .; CDR3nt: TGTGCCAGCATCAACAGCATAAATCAGCCCCAGCATTTT; CDR3aa: CASINSINQPQHF
abundance: .; j_gene: TRBJ1-1; v_gene: TRBV5-6; d_gene: .; CDR3nt: TGTGCCAGCAGCTTGGCGGGTCTCGCTGAAGCTTTCTTT; CDR3aa: CASSLAGLAEAFF
abundance: .; j_gene: TRBJ2-1; v_gene: TRBV4-2; d_gene: TRBD2; CDR3nt: TGTGCCAGCAGCCACCCCCTGGCGGGGGGGATTAATGAGCAGTTCTTC; CDR3aa: CASSHPLAGGINEQFF
abundance: .; j_gene: TRBJ1-3; v_gene: TRBV6-1; d_gene: TRBD1; CDR3nt: TGTGCCAGCAGTCAGGGGGTTCTGACTGGAAACACCATATATTTT; CDR3aa: CASSQGVLTGNTIYF
abundance: .; j_gene: TRBJ1-2; v_gene: TRBV4-1; d_gene: .; CDR3nt: TGCGCCAGCAGCTCAACGACAAGGGGCGTCTCCTATGGCTACACCTTC; CDR3aa: CASSSTTRGVSYGYTF
abundance: .; j_gene: TRBJ2-5; v_gene: TRBV28; d_gene: .; CDR3nt: TGTGCCAGCAGTCTAGGAGTTCTAAAGACCCAGTACTTC; CDR3aa: CASSLGVLKTQYF
abundance: once; j_gene: TRBJ1-1; v_gene: TRBV6-1; d_gene: TRBD1; CDR3nt: TGTGCCAGCTCACGGGCTCAGGGGGTTTCTGAAGCTTTCTTT; CDR3aa: CASSRAQGVSEAFF
abundance: few; j_gene: TRBJ2-3; v_gene: TRBV11-3; d_gene: TRBD1; CDR3nt: TGTGCCAGCAGCCCCGGGACAGGGTCCCGCACAGATACGCAGTATTTT; CDR3aa: CASSPGTGSRTDTQYF
abundance: .; j_gene: TRBJ2-3; v_gene: TRBV4-3; d_gene: .; CDR3nt: TGCGCCAGCAGCCAAGAGTGGGGCATTAGCACAGATACGCAGTATTTT; CDR3aa: CASSQEWGISTDTQYF
abundance: .; j_gene: TRBJ2-7; v_gene: TRBV21-1; d_gene: .; CDR3nt: TGTGCCAGCAAGGGGCGGACGGGGGATTACGAGCAGTACTTC; CDR3aa: CASKGRTGDYEQYF
abundance: few; j_gene: TRBJ2-2; v_gene: TRBV5-1; d_gene: TRBD2; CDR3nt: TGCGCCAGCAGCTTGTGGGCTAGCGGGAGTGCTTTGTTGGGGGAGCTGTTTTTT; CDR3aa: CASSLWASGSALLGELFF
abundance: .; j_gene: TRBJ2-5; v_gene: TRBV28; d_gene: .; CDR3nt: TGTGCCAGCAGTTTGGGCAGAAAAGAGACCCAGTACTTC; CDR3aa: CASSLGRKETQYF
abundance: .; j_gene: TRBJ2-5; v_gene: TRBV7-7; d_gene: TRBD2; CDR3nt: TGTGCTAGCAGCCGGACTAGCGGGACGGAGACCCAGTACTTC; CDR3aa: CASSRTSGTETQYF
abundance: .; j_gene: TRBJ2-1; v_gene: TRBV7-9; d_gene: TRBD2; CDR3nt: TGTGCCAGCAGACCCCCTGGCGGGAGCTCCTACAATGAGCAGTTCTTC; CDR3aa: CASRPPGGSSYNEQFF
abundance: .; j_gene: TRBJ2-1; v_gene: TRBV10-3; d_gene: TRBD2; CDR3nt: TGTGCCATCAGTGAGGAGACTAGCGAGCTGGGGGAGCAGTTCTTC; CDR3aa: CAISEETSELGEQFF
abundance: .; j_gene: TRBJ2-2; v_gene: TRBV7-9; d_gene: .; CDR3nt: TGTGCCAGCAGCTTAGAGTGGGAGCTGTTTTTT; CDR3aa: CASSLEWELFF
abundance: .; j_gene: TRBJ2-1; v_gene: TRBV6-5; d_gene: .; CDR3nt: TGTGCCAGCAGCGGATACGGGATCCCCCACAATGAGCAGTTCTTC; CDR3aa: CASSGYGIPHNEQFF
abundance: .; j_gene: TRBJ2-7; v_gene: TRBV15; d_gene: .; CDR3nt: TGTGCCACCAGCAGAGATCCGGGAGACGCGTACTCCTACGAGCAGTACTTC; CDR3aa: CATSRDPGDAYSYEQYF
abundance: .; j_gene: TRBJ2-3; v_gene: TRBV7-9; d_gene: TRBD1; CDR3nt: TGTTCCAGCAGCTTTTCAGGGGGCCGCACAGATACGCAGTATTTT; CDR3aa: CSSSFSGGRTDTQYF
abundance: once; j_gene: TRBJ2-5; v_gene: TRBV6-1; d_gene: TRBD2; CDR3nt: TGTGCCAGCAGTTCTAGCGGGAGCGGGCAAGAGACCCAGTACTTC; CDR3aa: CASSSSGSGQETQYF
abundance: .; j_gene: TRBJ2-5; v_gene: TRBV6-5; d_gene: TRBD1; CDR3nt: TGTGCCAGCAGAACGGACAGGGGAGGGGAGACCCAGTACTTC; CDR3aa: CASRTDRGGETQYF
abundance: .; j_gene: TRBJ2-4; v_gene: TRBV6-6; d_gene: .; CDR3nt: TGTGCCAGCAAAGCCGGGAGAGTCAGTCAGTACTTC; CDR3aa: CASKAGRVSQYF
abundance: .; j_gene: TRBJ2-7; v_gene: TRBV10-3; d_gene: TRBD2; CDR3nt: TGTGCCATCATGGAGGGACTAGCGGGAAAGCAGTACTTC; CDR3aa: CAIMEGLAGKQYF